This T cell receptor beta chain stems from a study of regulatory T cells in long-lasting Graves disease. Overall study findings and caveats: Relative to newly diagnosed Graves' patients, persistent ones had lower TCR diversity. Under persistent disease, TRBV28, TRBJ1-2 and TRBJ2-5 were used preferentially. Not thyroid tissue but only peripheral blood was studied.

To make TCR beta libraries, researchers used iRepertoire HTBI primers and Arm-PCR of CDR3 regions. From the multiplex PCR reads, TCRdb called clonotypes with MiXCR, one entry per CDR3 protein. The sample has about 400,000 distinct CDR3 sequences; around 20% are singletons. The time point denotes: persistent/refractory GD, antithyroid drugs over 5 years with positive TRAb. With RNA extracted from PBMCs as input, the TCR library was made. To note about this clonotype: Its antigen remains unidentified.

Trimming left V 8 bases short and J 2 bases short, with 7 bases between. The V gene's germline CDR1 is SNHLY and CDR2 FYNNEI. The CDR3 is 12 amino acids. The chain carries TRBV2 and TRBJ2-1; D call uncertain. The receptor's source is a female donor with Graves disease. This specimen consisted of peripheral blood mononuclear cells (PBMCs), obtained when the disease was refractory, from a patient treated with antithyroid drugs. Written as DNA, the CDR3 is TGTGCCAGCTTTCAAGCCTACAATGAGCAGTTCTTC. Protein sequence: CASFQAYNEQFF.